A selection of T cell receptor beta chains follows, all from one sample in a study of CD8+ T cells in alopecia areata. Repertoires were generated with immunoSEQ multiplex PCR, while TCRdb's copy carries only in-frame clones and drops some. The repertoire has around 100,000 clones, about nine tenths of them found once; the top ten carry over 8.5%. The starting material was CD8+ T cells sorted from blood, obtained at approximately week 30, from a patient treated with tofacitinib. These receptors were collected from a human donor with alopecia areata. CDR3s include the opening cysteine and the closing phenylalanine or tryptophan. The order of the fields is V gene, J gene, clone size, D gene, CDR3 DNA, CDR3 protein. A D gene is named only where the DNA matches it firmly. Part of the rows lack a size; the others show once, few, many or a class for expanded clones.

TRBV7-9	TRBJ2-3	few	NA	TGTGCCAGCAGCTTAGTACAGCTCACAGATACGCAGTATTTT	CASSLVQLTDTQYF
TRBV4-1	TRBJ1-1	NA	NA	TGCGCCAGCAGCCAAGATCCGGACATGAACACTGAAGCTTTCTTT	CASSQDPDMNTEAFF
TRBV10-1	TRBJ2-7	NA	NA	TGCGCCAGCAGTGAGTTGGCAGGGGACTACGAGCAGTACTTC	CASSELAGDYEQYF
TRBV29-1	TRBJ1-1	NA	NA	TGCAGCGTTGGCCGGCTGAACACTGAAGCTTTCTTT	CSVGRLNTEAFF
TRBV19	TRBJ2-7	NA	NA	TGTGCCAGTAGTATTGGGGAGGGGGCGATCCACGAGCAGTACTTC	CASSIGEGAIHEQYF
TRBV4-1	TRBJ2-2	NA	TRBD1	TGCGCCAGCAGCCAAGTACAACAGGGGGTAGAGCTGTTTTTT	CASSQVQQGVELFF
TRBV5-4	TRBJ2-3	NA	TRBD2	TGTGCCAGCAGCTTGAGTAGCGGGGGGAGCACAGATACGCAGTATTTT	CASSLSSGGSTDTQYF
TRBV4-1	TRBJ2-1	NA	TRBD2	TGCGCCAGCGGTTTAGCGGGAGGGAGCTCCTACAATGAGCAGTTCTTC	CASGLAGGSSYNEQFF
TRBV27	TRBJ1-2	NA	NA	TGTGCCAGCAGTTTATCCGAGGACTATGGCTACACCTTC	CASSLSEDYGYTF
TRBV27	TRBJ2-5	NA	TRBD2	TGTGCCAGCAGTTTATTAGCGGGTAGACAAGAGACCCAGTACTTC	CASSLLAGRQETQYF
TRBV16	TRBJ2-1	NA	NA	TGTGCCAGCAGCCACACTATCTACAATGAGCAGTTCTTC	CASSHTIYNEQFF
TRBV7-2	TRBJ2-3	NA	NA	TGTGCCAGCAGCCATTTCCGGGAGAGCACAGATACGCAGTATTTT	CASSHFRESTDTQYF
TRBV5-1	TRBJ2-7	NA	TRBD1	TGCGTCAGCAGCTTGGACAGGGCCCTCTACGAGCAGTACTTC	CVSSLDRALYEQYF
TRBV6-1	TRBJ2-7	NA	TRBD1	TGTGCCAGCATTCGGGACAGGGTCTCCGACGAGCAGTACTTC	CASIRDRVSDEQYF
TRBV15	TRBJ2-2	once	NA	TGTGCCACCAGCAGGACACCGAACACCGGGGAGCTGTTTTTT	CATSRTPNTGELFF
TRBV7-9	TRBJ2-1	NA	TRBD1	TGTGCCAGCAGCTTAGCGTCCACAGGGGAGTTCTTC	CASSLASTGEFF
TRBV7-7	TRBJ2-5	NA	TRBD2	TGTGCCAGCAGCTTATCGCGGGGGGTTCAAGAGACCCAGTACTTC	CASSLSRGVQETQYF
TRBV19	TRBJ2-3	NA	TRBD2	TGTGCCAGTAGTATGCTAGCGGGAGGGGCAGATACGCAGTATTTT	CASSMLAGGADTQYF
TRBV7-9	TRBJ2-5	few	NA	TGTGCCAGCAGCTTCACGGGACAAGAGACCCAGTACTTC	CASSFTGQETQYF
TRBV7-2	TRBJ2-3	NA	TRBD1	TGTGCCAGCAGCCCGGAGGGACAGGTCATGTTGGATACGCAGTATTTT	CASSPEGQVMLDTQYF
TRBV7-6	TRBJ2-1	NA	NA	TGTGCCAGCAGCTCGCTAGGGGGTGAGCAGTTCTTC	CASSSLGGEQFF
TRBV29-1	TRBJ2-6	NA	NA	TGCAGCGTTGAGGACACGAACGTCCTGACTTTC	CSVEDTNVLTF
TRBV7-9	TRBJ1-1	NA	NA	TGTGCCAGCAGCACTAGCGTGGACTTTGAAGCTTTCTTT	CASSTSVDFEAFF
TRBV5-4	TRBJ1-1	NA	NA	TGTGCCAGCAGAACAGGGCAGAACACTGAAGCTTTCTTT	CASRTGQNTEAFF
TRBV5-1	TRBJ2-1	NA	NA	TGCGCCAGTTCTCTAGGCAGTGAGCAGTTCTTC	CASSLGSEQFF
TRBV7-9	TRBJ2-7	NA	TRBD2	TGTGCCAGCAGCTCAGCGCAGCGGGGGGACGAGCAGTACTTC	CASSSAQRGDEQYF
TRBV27	TRBJ2-1	NA	TRBD2	TGTGCCAGCAGTTCCGGGACTAGCGGGTATAATGAGCAGTTCTTC	CASSSGTSGYNEQFF
TRBV5-1	TRBJ2-7	NA	TRBD2	TGCGCCAGCAGCGGCTTCGGGCTAGCGGGGGACGAGCAGTACTTC	CASSGFGLAGDEQYF
TRBV27	TRBJ2-7	NA	TRBD1	TGTGCCAGCAGTTTAGGACCCGGGACAGGGTCCCACGAGCAGTACTTC	CASSLGPGTGSHEQYF
TRBV4-1	TRBJ2-2	NA	NA	TGCGCCAGCAGCCTGGGTGGCGGGGAGCTGTTTTTT	CASSLGGGELFF
TRBV5-1	TRBJ2-3	NA	NA	TGCGCCAGCAGCTTGGTATCGAGGACAGATACGCAGTATTTT	CASSLVSRTDTQYF
TRBV7-8	TRBJ2-3	NA	NA	TGTGCCAGCAGCTTAGGCGGGACAGCAACAGATACGCAGTATTTT	CASSLGGTATDTQYF
TRBV5-1	TRBJ2-1	NA	NA	TGCGCCAGCAGCTTGGGACAGGATGGGTTCAATGAGCAGTTCTTC	CASSLGQDGFNEQFF
TRBV18	TRBJ2-7	once	TRBD1	TGTGCCAGCTCACAAGGGGACAGCCCCTACGAGCAGTACTTC	CASSQGDSPYEQYF